What follows are 2 T cell receptor beta chains derived from one specimen sequenced in a study of T cell changes during pregnancy in multiple sclerosis. Libraries were prepared by immunoSEQ multiplex PCR; TCRdb keeps only in-frame clonotypes and omits some of them. This sample has roughly 40,000 clones, with almost 95% found just once. The sample was CD4+ T cells from peripheral blood mononuclear cells, taken after pregnancy. The receptors come from a female donor with multiple sclerosis, enrolled in a pregnancy study.

The gene calls are TRBV14 and TRBJ2-2, with D maybe TRBD1 (6 bases). The CDR3 has 15 residues. V lost 1 base and J lost 3, with 9 bases in between. Germline V gives CDR1 SGHDN, CDR2 FVKESK. For the CDR3, the DNA is TGTGCCAGCAGCCAAGCTACAGGGTACACCGGGGAGCTGTTTTTT. This sequence encodes CASSQATGYTGELFF. The full variable domain, with the rest looked up from reference TRBV14 and TRBJ2-2, is EAGVTQFPSHSVIEKGQTVTLRCDPISGHDNLYWYRRVMGKEIKFLLHFVKESKQDESGMPNNRFLAERTGGTYSTLKVQPAELEDSGVYFCASSQATGYTGELFFGEGSRLTVL.

V is TRBV5-1 and J is TRBJ2-7; the match to TRBD1 covers 8 bases. Germline assignment: CDR1 SGHRS and CDR2 YFSETQ. J lost 7 bases, V lost 4 bases, and 10 bases had no gene match. The CDR3 covers 14 residues. The CDR3 reads CASSPDNRGWEQYF. The CDR3 region has the DNA TGCGCCAGCAGCCCCGATAACAGGGGGTGGGAGCAGTACTTC.